This T cell receptor (beta chain) was identified during a study of T cells after yellow fever vaccination. The ends lost 5 bases at V and 5 bases at J; junction bases unmatched: 7. The CDR3 runs 15 residues. The table lists this clonotype with many counts. TCRdb reprocessed the 5' RACE reads via MiXCR and lists one record per CDR3 protein. Seen here are under 250,000 distinct CDR3 sequences, roughly 3.3% observed once, and the top ten hold roughly 3%. This chain uses TRBV12-3 or TRBV12-4 with TRBJ1-5, with 9 bases fitting TRBD1. The specimen was CD4+ T cells sorted from PBMCs, collected 10 days after the yellow fever booster vaccination. This clonotype was obtained from a man between 18 and 35 years old who received the YFV17D yellow fever vaccine. The CDR3 loop is CASSRTGVGDQPQHF. The CDR3 DNA is TGTGCCAGCAGTCGGACAGGGGTGGGGGATCAGCCCCAGCATTTT.